One sample yielded the 29 T cell receptor beta chains listed below, sequenced in a study of cytomegalovirus exposure and HLA in healthy donors. Repertoires were generated with immunoSEQ multiplex PCR, while TCRdb's copy carries only in-frame clones and drops some. The data show about 180,000 clones, approximately 81% seen once. The source material was PBMCs. These receptor sequences come from a man younger than 35 in good health and CMV-seropositive.

This chain's CDR3 is CASSVGTGSSYEQYF. The DNA of the CDR3 is TGTGCCAGCAGCGTAGGGACAGGGAGCTCCTACGAGCAGTACTTC. The chain recombines TRBV9 with TRBJ2-7; 8 bases match TRBD1. Germline V gives CDR1 SGDLS, CDR2 YYNGEE. The CDR3 has 15 amino acids. V shed 0 bases and J 0 bases; nucleotides not matched to a gene: 2.

The J gene is TRBJ2-7, the V gene TRBV5-5; TRBD1 matches at 10 bases. The ends lost 2 bases at V and 4 bases at J; junction bases unmatched: 3. CDR3 size: 14 residues. Germline loops: CDR1 SGHKS, CDR2 YYEKEE (reference sequence). The CDR3 here is CASSLWDRGYEQYF. In nucleotides, the CDR3 is TGTGCCAGCAGCTTATGGGACAGGGGTTACGAGCAGTACTTC.

The chain recombines TRBV30 with TRBJ1-4; tentative D call: TRBD1 (6 bases). The germline gives CDR1 GTSNPN, CDR2 SVGIG (reference sequence). The CDR3 contains 16 residues. The V gene lost 2 bases and the J gene lost 4 bases, with 17 bases spanning the gap. The chain's CDR3 is CAWSSGQLKLNEKLFF. CDR3 DNA sequence: TGTGCCTGGAGTTCCGGACAGCTGAAGCTTAATGAAAAACTGTTTTTT.

V gene TRBV10-2 combines with J gene TRBJ1-1, with a possible D match to TRBD1 (6 bases). V gave up 2 bases and J gave up 4 bases, with 20 bases separating them. The CDR3 has 17 amino acids. Germline lookup yields CDR1 WSHSY and CDR2 SAAADI. CDR3 nucleotide sequence: TGCGCCAGCAGTGAGATATGCCATACAGGGTTCTGCACTGAAGCTTTCTTT. Protein sequence: CASSEICHTGFCTEAFF.

The genes are TRBV6-6 and TRBJ1-2, with D maybe TRBD1 (6 bases). The CDR3 runs 14 residues. V lost 7 bases to trimming and J lost 8 bases, with 20 bases between them. Germline V gives CDR1 MNHNY, CDR2 SVGAGI (reference sequence). In nucleotides, the CDR3 is TGTGCCAGCAAGATAAACAGGGAATCGGTCGGCTACACCTTC. This encodes CASKINRESVGYTF.

The chain has TRBV6-6 and TRBJ2-1, with 9 bases identical to TRBD2. In germline, CDR1 is MNHNY, CDR2 SVGAGI (reference sequence). CDR3 length: 13 amino acids. V gave up 4 bases and J gave up 6 bases; unmatched junction bases: 1. The CDR3 DNA follows: TGTGCCAGCAGTTTGGGACTAGCCAATGAGCAGTTCTTC. Its protein is CASSLGLANEQFF.

This chain joins TRBV28 and TRBJ1-1; 8 bases are a match to TRBD1. Germline loops: CDR1 MDHEN, CDR2 SYDVKM. The CDR3 totals 15 residues. V gave up 5 bases and J gave up 1 base; unmatched junction bases: 6. The CDR3 loop is CASSPDRGGNTEAFF. CDR3 coding DNA: TGTGCCAGCAGTCCTGACAGGGGCGGGAACACTGAAGCTTTCTTT.

This chain connects TRBV28 to TRBJ2-7, with 7 bases identical to TRBD1. Trimming at V came to 6 bases and at J to 0 bases, leaving 8 bases not matched to a gene. The germline CDR1 and CDR2 sequences are MDHEN and SYDVKM. The CDR3 sequence is 15 residues long. CDR3 coding DNA: TGTGCCAGCAGAGGGGGCCGGCAAAGCTCCTACGAGCAGTACTTC. Encoded protein: CASRGGRQSSYEQYF.

V usage is TRBV18 and J usage is TRBJ2-7; 9 positions agree with TRBD1. V trimming: 6 bases; J trimming: 4 bases; junction bases outside the gene matches: 7. The CDR3 loop spans 14 amino acids. Germline-derived CDR1 and CDR2 are KGHSH and LQKENI. CDR3 residues: CASSLGQGAYEQYF. The CDR3 DNA sequence: TGTGCCAGCTCCCTGGGACAGGGAGCGTACGAGCAGTACTTC.

This chain uses TRBV27 with TRBJ2-1; TRBD2 matches 12 bases. J gave up 3 bases and V 5 bases, and 5 bases lay outside the gene matches. The CDR3 runs 16 residues. Looked up from germline, CDR1 is MNHEY and CDR2 is SMNVEV (reference sequence). Here the CDR3 DNA reads TGTGCCAGCAGTGGACCGGGACTAGCGGGCTACAATGAGCAGTTCTTC. Encoded protein: CASSGPGLAGYNEQFF.

The V and J genes are TRBV30 and TRBJ1-4, with TRBD1 matching 8 bases. The V and J ends lost 5 bases and 7 bases, in that order; junction bases with no gene match: 9. Germline V gene data show CDR1 as GTSNPN and CDR2 as SVGIG (reference sequence). The CDR3 covers 14 residues. The CDR3: CAWGTGTGLEKLFF. In DNA form, the CDR3 reads TGTGCCTGGGGTACGGGGACAGGCCTTGAAAAACTGTTTTTT.

V and J are TRBV4-1 and TRBJ1-2; TRBD1 matches 9 bases. The length of the CDR3 is 15 residues. Germline V CDR1 and CDR2: MGHRA, YSYEKL. V trimming: 4 bases; J trimming: 4 bases; junction bases outside the gene matches: 7. In DNA form, the CDR3 reads TGCGCCAGCAGCCCAGGGACAGGGAGTGTCTATGGCTACACCTTC. This translates into CASSPGTGSVYGYTF.

The V call is TRBV5-1, the J call TRBJ1-1, with D maybe TRBD1 (5 bases). V lost 5 bases, J lost 4 bases, and 15 bases lay in between. This CDR3 spans 14 amino acids. Germline CDR1 SGHRS, CDR2 YFSETQ. The CDR3 region has the DNA TGCGCCAGCAGTCCGAGGATGGGGGGCACTGAAGCTTTCTTT. This gives the protein CASSPRMGGTEAFF. The variable domain in full, completed from reference TRBV5-1 and TRBJ1-1, reads KAGVTQTPRYLIKTRGQQVTLSCSPISGHRSVSWYQQTPGQGLQFLFEYFSETQRNKGNFPGRFSGRQFSNSRSEMNVSTLELGDSALYLCASSPRMGGTEAFFGQGTRLTVV.

The chain uses TRBV30 and TRBJ2-7; 10 nucleotides agree with TRBD2. Trimming at V came to 2 bases and at J to 3 bases, leaving 7 bases not matched to a gene. Germline values: CDR1 GTSNPN, CDR2 SVGIG (reference sequence). This CDR3 has 15 residues. In DNA, the CDR3 is TGTGCCTGGAGTAAAAAGAGCGGGGGGGGCTACGAGCAGTACTTC. This sequence encodes CAWSKKSGGGYEQYF.

The chain joins TRBV19 to TRBJ1-2, with D perhaps matching TRBD1 (5 bases). This CDR3 spans 13 amino acids. Germline assignment: CDR1 LNHDA and CDR2 SQIVND (reference sequence). Trimming removed 5 bases at V and 8 bases at J, with 15 bases between. The CDR3 nucleotides read TGTGCCAGTAGTCCCTGGCAGGGTGAAGGCTACACCTTC. Protein: CASSPWQGEGYTF.

The CDR3 protein is CASSLDWTAGELFF. For the CDR3, the DNA is TGTGCCAGCAGCTTAGATTGGACAGCCGGGGAGCTGTTTTTT. This sequence joins TRBV7-8 and TRBJ2-2, with TRBD1 as a possible D gene (6 bases). The CDR3 contains 14 residues. Germline assignment: CDR1 SGHVS and CDR2 FQNEAQ. With 1 base removed from V and 6 bases from J, the gap between germline ends came to 9 bases.

The chain combines TRBV28 with TRBJ1-4; the match to TRBD1 covers 8 bases. From germline, CDR1 is MDHEN and CDR2 SYDVKM. CDR3 length: 16 amino acids. V was clipped by 6 bases and J by 0 bases; unmatched bases: 6. CDR3 protein: CASSLDRAATNEKLFF. The CDR3 bases are TGTGCCAGCAGCCTGGACAGGGCAGCAACTAATGAAAAACTGTTTTTT.

The chain joins TRBV28 to TRBJ2-7, with TRBD2 matching over 7 bases. CDR1 is MDHEN and CDR2 is SYDVKM in the germline V gene. J gave up 0 bases and V 6 bases, and 5 bases lay outside the gene matches. CDR3 length: 14 amino acids. Here the CDR3 reads CASRSGGSSYEQYF. DNA for the CDR3: TGTGCCAGCAGGTCTGGCGGGAGCTCCTACGAGCAGTACTTC.

There are a few counts of this clone. This chain joins TRBV4-1 and TRBJ2-7; 8 positions match TRBD2. With 0 bases clipped from V and 3 bases from J, the junction kept 4 bases outside the gene matches. The CDR3 consists of 15 residues. The germline CDR1 and CDR2 sequences are MGHRA and YSYEKL. CDR3 in amino acids: CASSQELAALYEQYF. The DNA of the CDR3 is TGCGCCAGCAGCCAAGAACTAGCGGCGCTCTACGAGCAGTACTTC.

Details on this clone: One end of the junction is discordant with germline, which a read error may explain. The chain carries TRBV9 and TRBJ2-7, with D possibly being TRBD2 (7 bases). Germline V gene sequence: CDR1 SGDLS, CDR2 YYNGEE. The length of the CDR3 is 15 residues. CDR3 in DNA: TGTGCCAGCAGCGTAGTCGGGGGGCTCTCCGACGAGCAGTACTTC. It yields the protein CASSVVGGLSDEQYF.

There are a few counts of this clone. This chain joins TRBV21-1 and TRBJ1-2. TRBV21-1 is a documented pseudogene. CDR3 length: 15 amino acids. The CDR3 region is CASSKGGRHLYGYTF. In DNA form, the CDR3 reads TGTGCCAGCAGCAAAGGAGGCCGGCATCTCTATGGCTACACCTTC.

The rearrangement links TRBV28 to TRBJ2-2; the match to TRBD1 covers 10 bases. The CDR3 runs to 15 residues. Trimming at V came to 3 bases and at J to 4 bases, leaving 2 bases not matched to a gene. Germline-derived CDR1 and CDR2 are MDHEN and SYDVKM. The CDR3 spells CASSLWDRGTGELFF. The CDR3 nucleotides are TGTGCCAGCAGTTTGTGGGACAGGGGCACCGGGGAGCTGTTTTTT.

The J gene is TRBJ2-7, the V gene TRBV19, with a weak D call TRBD2 (5 bases). Germline lookup yields CDR1 LNHDA and CDR2 SQIVND (reference sequence). This CDR3 has 14 amino acids. The V end lost 6 bases, the J end lost 3 bases, and 15 bases lay between the germline ends. The CDR3 sequence: CASSLLGTSYEQYF. DNA for the CDR3: TGTGCCAGTAGCCTACTAGGAACTAGCTACGAGCAGTACTTC.

The chain joins TRBV9 to TRBJ1-3; D not certain. Germline assignment: CDR1 SGDLS and CDR2 YYNGEE. Between the trimmed V and J ends, which lost 0 bases and 1 base, there was a span of 11 bases. The CDR3 has 16 residues. CDR3 loop: CASSVGPSGSGNTIYF. CDR3 sequence (DNA): TGTGCCAGCAGCGTAGGACCCTCGGGTTCTGGAAACACCATATATTTT.

This chain links TRBV6-5 with TRBJ1-2; 9 positions agree with TRBD1. In germline, CDR1 is MNHEY, CDR2 SVGAGI. Trimming took 6 bases from V and 10 from J; bases not matched to a gene: 12. This CDR3 is built from 14 residues. The CDR3 loop reads CASSPGPRTGDYTF. The CDR3 coding sequence is TGTGCCAGCAGCCCAGGCCCCCGGACAGGGGACTACACCTTC.

The chain recombines TRBV9 with TRBJ2-3; 7 nucleotides line up with TRBD2. CDR3 size: 16 residues. With V trimmed by 4 bases and J by 5 bases, 13 bases remained unmatched. Germline V gives CDR1 SGDLS, CDR2 YYNGEE. CDR3 residues: CASSTLAGPVGDTQYF. CDR3 bases: TGTGCCAGCAGCACCTTAGCGGGCCCCGTCGGAGATACGCAGTATTTT. The entire variable domain, with the rest obtained from reference TRBV9 and TRBJ2-3, is as follows: DSGVTQTPKHLITATGQRVTLRCSPRSGDLSVYWYQQSLDQGLQFLIQYYNGEERAKGNILERFSAQQFPDLHSELNLSSLELGDSALYFCASSTLAGPVGDTQYFGPGTRLTVL.

The J gene is TRBJ1-2, the V gene TRBV5-1; D unclear. The CDR3 totals 13 residues. The germline V and J ends were trimmed by 0 bases and 4 bases, with 7 bases remaining between them. Germline V gene sequence: CDR1 SGHRS, CDR2 YFSETQ. CDR3 region: CASSLDRFYGYTF. DNA of the CDR3: TGCGCCAGCAGCTTGGACAGATTCTATGGCTACACCTTC.

This chain connects TRBV6-1 to TRBJ1-2; TRBD1 aligns across 9 bases. CDR3 length: 14 amino acids. V lost 8 bases to trimming and J lost 2 bases; unmatched junction nucleotides: 6. The V gene's germline CDR1 is MNHNS and CDR2 SASEGT. CDR3 residues: CASGTGQLNYGYTF. CDR3 sequence (DNA): TGTGCCAGCGGGACAGGGCAGTTAAACTATGGCTACACCTTC.

The CDR3 bases are TGTGCCAGCACCCAACGAGGCGAGAACGGGGGGGCTATAGATACGCAGTATTTT. Protein: CASTQRGENGGAIDTQYF. The gene calls are TRBV2 and TRBJ2-3; 8 nucleotides align to TRBD2. CDR3 length: 18 amino acids. Germline assignment: CDR1 SNHLY and CDR2 FYNNEI. V shed 7 bases, J shed 5 bases, and the junction held 20 bases outside the gene matches.